The 32 T cell receptor beta chains below were found in one sample sequenced in a study of blood T cell repertoires in COVID-19. Sequenced by immunoSEQ multiplex PCR; TCRdb stores in-frame clones only, minus some. Of 130,000 to 150,000 clones listed, roughly 85% were seen once; the top ten hold 3.5% to 4.5%. Sequenced input: peripheral blood. The receptors stem from a man in his fifties or sixties with acute or convalescent COVID-19.

This sequence joins TRBV13 and TRBJ2-2; 8 nucleotides match TRBD2. The length of the CDR3 is 16 residues. V shed 5 bases, J shed 5 bases, and the junction held 10 bases outside the gene matches. The germline V gene encodes CDR1 PRHDT and CDR2 FYEKMQ (reference sequence). CDR3 sequence: CASSESGTSSTGELFF. The CDR3 nucleotides read TGTGCCAGCAGCGAATCCGGGACTAGTAGTACCGGGGAGCTGTTTTTT.

The V call is TRBV9, the J call TRBJ2-7, with 14 bases identical to TRBD2. With 4 bases clipped from V and 5 bases from J, the junction kept 8 bases outside the gene matches. This CDR3 region has 16 residues. From germline, CDR1 is SGDLS and CDR2 YYNGEE. CDR3 loop: CASSSGTSGSFHEQYF. The DNA for the CDR3 is TGTGCCAGCAGCTCCGGGACTAGCGGGAGTTTCCACGAGCAGTACTTC.

Note on this clone: Other DNA variants within this sample encode the same CDR3. This chain uses TRBV4-3 with TRBJ2-7, with TRBD1 matching over 8 bases. Germline-derived CDR1 and CDR2 are LGHNA and YSLEER. Trimming took 4 bases from V and 3 from J; bases not matched to a gene: 8. The CDR3 contains 15 residues. For the CDR3, the DNA is TGCGCCAGCAGCCTTTACCGGGACAGGTTCTACGAGCAGTACTTC. It encodes CASSLYRDRFYEQYF.

This clone came up many times. The rearrangement uses TRBV11-2 and TRBJ1-6; possibly TRBD1 for D (5 bases). Germline V gene sequence: CDR1 SGHAT, CDR2 FQNNGV. V was pared by 0 bases and J by 10 bases, with 13 bases between. The CDR3 has 15 residues. The CDR3 loop reads CASSLEPGTRSPLHF. CDR3 in DNA: TGTGCCAGCAGCTTAGAACCAGGGACTAGGTCACCCCTCCACTTT.

V gene TRBV6-2 or TRBV6-3 combines with J gene TRBJ2-2; the match to TRBD2 covers 9 bases. V was clipped by 5 bases and J by 6 bases; unmatched bases: 4. The V gene's germline CDR1 is MNHEY and CDR2 SVGEGT. CDR3 length equals 14 residues. This CDR3 reads CASSPAGGAGELFF. In DNA form, the CDR3 reads TGTGCCAGCAGTCCAGCGGGAGGTGCCGGGGAGCTGTTTTTT.

This rearrangement joins TRBV19 to TRBJ1-1; D might be TRBD1 (6 bases). Per the germline V gene, CDR1 is LNHDA and CDR2 is SQIVND (reference sequence). Deletions cut 7 bases from V and 5 bases from J, with 11 bases between. This CDR3 spans 12 amino acids. DNA for the CDR3: TGTGCCAGTATCACCAGGGGTACTGAAGCTTTCTTT. Protein: CASITRGTEAFF.

This rearrangement joins TRBV7-2 to TRBJ2-2, with 7 nucleotides matching TRBD2. Germline assignment: CDR1 SGHTA and CDR2 FQGNSA. CDR3 length equals 14 residues. The V and J ends lost 4 bases and 2 bases, in that order; junction bases with no gene match: 1. DNA of the CDR3: TGTGCCAGCAGCTCTAGCGGAAACACCGGGGAGCTGTTTTTT. Protein sequence: CASSSSGNTGELFF.

The chain carries TRBV30 and TRBJ2-5; perhaps TRBD2 as D (5 bases). V gave up 0 bases and J gave up 5 bases, with 22 bases separating them. The CDR3 sequence is 17 residues long. Germline CDR1 GTSNPN, CDR2 SVGIG (reference sequence). The CDR3 reads CAWSVQWAGGQRETQYF. In DNA form, the CDR3 reads TGTGCCTGGAGTGTACAATGGGCGGGCGGCCAGCGGGAGACCCAGTACTTC.

This clone turned up a few times. The chain employs TRBV7-2 and TRBJ1-1; the D gene is possibly TRBD1 (6 bases). Between the trimmed V and J ends, which lost 1 base and 4 bases, there was a span of 10 bases. Germline CDR1 SGHTA, CDR2 FQGNSA. CDR3 length equals 14 residues. For the CDR3, the DNA is TGTGCCAGCAGCTTAGATCGCAGGGGCACTGAAGCTTTCTTT. Residues: CASSLDRRGTEAFF.

The chain links TRBV7-6 to TRBJ2-5; 9 bases are shared with TRBD2. The V gene's germline CDR1 is SGHVS and CDR2 FNYEAQ. The length of the CDR3 is 16 residues. The junction had 7 bases not matched to a gene; V was cut back by 5 bases and J by 0 bases. The CDR3 region is CASSIRLAEDQETQYF. The DNA for the CDR3 is TGTGCCAGCAGCATCCGACTAGCGGAGGACCAAGAGACCCAGTACTTC.

This chain joins TRBV7-8 and TRBJ2-3; TRBD1 is a possible D gene (5 bases). The CDR3 sequence is 14 residues long. V was trimmed by 0 bases and J by 8 bases, leaving 12 bases between them. The germline CDR1 and CDR2 sequences are SGHVS and FQNEAQ. Written as DNA, the CDR3 is TGTGCCAGCAGCTTAGCCCCAGGGTGGCCTACGCAGTATTTT. Its protein is CASSLAPGWPTQYF. Complete variable domain (other parts from reference TRBV7-8 and TRBJ2-3): GAGVSQSPRYKVAKRGQDVALRCDPISGHVSLFWYQQALGQGPEFLTYFQNEAQLDKSGLPSDRFFAERPEGSVSTLKIQRTQQEDSAVYLCASSLAPGWPTQYFGPGTRLTVL.

This chain uses TRBV18 with TRBJ1-3; D remains ambiguous. Looked up from germline, CDR1 is KGHSH and CDR2 is LQKENI. This CDR3 is 17 amino acids long. Trimming removed 1 base at V and 0 bases at J, with 13 bases between. CDR3: CASSPLAEIASGNTIYF. DNA of the CDR3: TGTGCCAGCTCACCACTTGCGGAGATTGCCTCTGGAAACACCATATATTTT.

CDR3 sequence: CASSPPGGYGYTF. DNA for the CDR3: TGTGCCAGCAGCCCCCCGGGAGGCTATGGCTACACCTTC. This chain connects TRBV7-9 to TRBJ1-2, with D uncertain. The V and J ends lost 5 bases and 4 bases respectively, with 11 bases between them. The CDR3 spans 13 residues. CDR1 and CDR2 (germline): SEHNR, FQNEAQ (reference sequence).

This clone was found a few times. The rearrangement uses TRBV5-1 and TRBJ2-1; TRBD2 agrees at 10 bases. Trimming removed 4 bases from V and 7 bases from J; junction bases left unmatched: 5. The germline V gene encodes CDR1 SGHRS and CDR2 YFSETQ. This CDR3 contains 14 residues. This CDR3 is CASSRLAGSNEQFF. In DNA, the CDR3 is TGCGCCAGCAGCCGACTAGCGGGCTCTAATGAGCAGTTCTTC. The entire variable domain, with the rest obtained from reference TRBV5-1 and TRBJ2-1, is as follows: KAGVTQTPRYLIKTRGQQVTLSCSPISGHRSVSWYQQTPGQGLQFLFEYFSETQRNKGNFPGRFSGRQFSNSRSEMNVSTLELGDSALYLCASSRLAGSNEQFFGPGTRLTVL.

This chain connects TRBV19 to TRBJ1-4; D possibly corresponds to TRBD1 (6 bases). The germline V gene has CDR1 LNHDA and CDR2 SQIVND (reference sequence). The germline V and J ends were trimmed by 6 bases and 10 bases, with 18 bases remaining between them. This CDR3 is built from 14 residues. The chain's CDR3 is CASSPGVDGAKLFF. The DNA for the CDR3 is TGTGCCAGTAGCCCAGGGGTGGACGGAGCAAAACTGTTTTTT. Supplemented by reference TRBV19 and TRBJ1-4, the full variable domain reads DGGITQSPKYLFRKEGQNVTLSCEQNLNHDAMYWYRQDPGQGLRLIYYSQIVNDFQKGDIAEGYSVSREKKESFPLTVTSAQKNPTAFYLCASSPGVDGAKLFFGSGTQLSVL.

The CDR3 is CASSPGLAGVDTQYF. The CDR3 DNA follows: TGTGCCAGCAGCCCCGGACTAGCGGGAGTGGATACGCAGTATTTT. The rearrangement uses TRBV9 and TRBJ2-3; 13 bases fit TRBD2. The CDR3 totals 15 residues. Trimming at V came to 4 bases and at J to 6 bases, leaving 5 bases not matched to a gene. Per germline, CDR1 SGDLS and CDR2 YYNGEE.

The J gene is TRBJ1-1, the V gene TRBV7-8; 7 positions agree with TRBD1. Trimming at V came to 4 bases and at J to 5 bases, leaving 10 bases not matched to a gene. The CDR3 is 15 residues long. Germline CDR1 SGHVS, CDR2 FQNEAQ. The DNA of the CDR3 is TGTGCCAGCAGCTCAGACACAGGGGTGACAACTGAAGCTTTCTTT. It is translated as CASSSDTGVTTEAFF.

The rearrangement uses TRBV7-3 and TRBJ1-1; 8 bases line up with TRBD1. The V segment lost 5 bases and the J segment 0 bases; nucleotides outside the gene matches: 5. Germline CDR1 and CDR2: SGHTA and FQGTGA. There are 15 residues in the CDR3. The CDR3 here is CASSTQQGVNTEAFF. The DNA for the CDR3 is TGTGCCAGCAGCACGCAACAGGGGGTGAACACTGAAGCTTTCTTT. The full variable domain, completed using reference TRBV7-3 and TRBJ1-1, is GAGVSQTPSNKVTEKGKYVELRCDPISGHTALYWYRQSLGQGPEFLIYFQGTGAADDSGLPNDRFFAVRPEGSVSTLKIQRTERGDSAVYLCASSTQQGVNTEAFFGQGTRLTVV.

The gene calls are TRBV3-1 (or the pseudogene TRBV3-2) and TRBJ1-5; D gene unclear. Per the germline V gene, CDR1 is LGHDT and CDR2 is YNNKEL (reference sequence). The CDR3 is 13 residues long. The V gene lost 4 bases and the J gene lost 0 bases, with 4 bases spanning the gap. The DNA for the CDR3 is TGTGCCAGCAGCCCCAATAGCAATCAGCCCCAGCATTTT. This codes for CASSPNSNQPQHF.

The genes are TRBV6-5 and TRBJ2-7; the D gene is possibly TRBD2 (5 bases). The germline gives CDR1 MNHEY, CDR2 SVGAGI. The CDR3 sequence is 15 residues long. V shed 5 bases and J shed 7 bases, with 21 bases lying between them. CDR3 bases: TGTGCCAGCAGTCCAGCGGTTACTCCTATCGGAGAGCAGTACTTC. Translated, it gives CASSPAVTPIGEQYF.

The chain couples TRBV2 to TRBJ2-5, with TRBD1 as a possible D gene (7 bases). V lost 8 bases and J 1 base, leaving 11 bases between the germline ends. This CDR3 spans 13 amino acids. Germline CDR1 reads SNHLY; CDR2 reads FYNNEI. The chain's CDR3 is CASGRGVQETQYF. Here the CDR3 DNA reads TGTGCCAGCGGCAGGGGGGTCCAAGAGACCCAGTACTTC. Full variable domain (outside the CDR3, taken from reference TRBV2 and TRBJ2-5): EPEVTQTPSHQVTQMGQEVILRCVPISNHLYFYWYRQILGQKVEFLVSFYNNEISEKSEIFDDQFSVERPDGSNFTLKIRSTKLEDSAMYFCASGRGVQETQYFGPGTRLLVL.

The rearrangement joins TRBV4-2 to TRBJ2-1, with 7 bases aligning to TRBD1. The CDR3 contains 16 residues. V dropped 1 base and J dropped 1; count of bases not matched to a gene: 4. Germline V gives CDR1 LGHNA, CDR2 YNFKEQ. CDR3 in amino acids: CASSQAQGESYNEQFF. DNA for the CDR3: TGTGCCAGCAGCCAAGCGCAGGGGGAATCCTACAATGAGCAGTTCTTC.

V is TRBV6-1 and J is TRBJ1-2, with D possibly being TRBD1 (5 bases). Germline CDR1 reads MNHNS; CDR2 reads SASEGT. The CDR3 sequence is 13 residues long. Trimming took off 1 base at V and 7 bases at J, with 10 bases between the two ends. The chain's CDR3 is CASSEGGRVGYTF. CDR3 nucleotides: TGTGCCAGCAGTGAAGGGGGCAGGGTTGGCTACACCTTC.

The rearrangement uses TRBV6-6 and TRBJ2-5; 7 bases are shared with TRBD1. V gave up 6 bases and J gave up 5 bases; unmatched junction bases: 12. This CDR3 has 15 amino acids. CDR1 and CDR2 from the germline V gene are MNHNY and SVGAGI (reference sequence). CDR3 coding DNA: TGTGCCAGCAGCGCCAACAGGGGAGTGGGGGAGACCCAGTACTTC. It is translated as CASSANRGVGETQYF.

This clone was seen more than once but under ten times. The CDR3 loop is CASSQAPQGSYGYTF. Written as DNA, the CDR3 is TGCGCCAGCAGCCAAGCCCCACAGGGTTCCTATGGCTACACCTTC. This sequence joins TRBV4-1 and TRBJ1-2, with D perhaps matching TRBD1 (6 bases). V was clipped by 1 base and J by 4 bases, with 13 bases between them. Germline CDR1 is MGHRA and CDR2 is YSYEKL. CDR3 length equals 15 residues.

V and J are TRBV28 and TRBJ1-3, with 7 bases that match TRBD1. CDR1 is MDHEN, CDR2 SYDVKM, per germline. The ends lost 5 bases at V and 1 base at J; junction bases unmatched: 17. CDR3 length: 19 residues. The DNA of the CDR3 is TGTGCCAGCAGTCTTCCCCCCCGACAGGGTCCTTCTTCTGGAAACACCATATATTTT. It specifies CASSLPPRQGPSSGNTIYF.

The gene calls are TRBV28 and TRBJ1-5, with D hard to call. The V gene's germline CDR1 is MDHEN and CDR2 SYDVKM. The CDR3 runs 14 residues. V was trimmed by 7 bases and J by 6 bases, leaving 16 bases between them. CDR3 in amino acids: CASTSGGFGQPQHF. The CDR3 DNA reads as TGTGCCAGCACCTCGGGTGGTTTCGGTCAGCCCCAGCATTTT.

The rearrangement joins TRBV19 to TRBJ2-1; 11 bases align to TRBD2. The V gene's germline CDR1 is LNHDA and CDR2 SQIVND (reference sequence). Unmatched junction bases numbered 7, after V lost 6 bases and J lost 3 bases. The CDR3 covers 16 residues. For the CDR3, the DNA is TGTGCCAGTAGCCCGACTAGCGGGAAACACTACAATGAGCAGTTCTTC. Translated: CASSPTSGKHYNEQFF.

J is TRBJ1-1 and V is TRBV6-1, with D perhaps matching TRBD1 (5 bases). This CDR3 comprises 14 residues. The germline gives CDR1 MNHNS, CDR2 SASEGT. Deletions cut 2 bases from V and 5 bases from J, with 12 bases between. The CDR3 DNA is TGTGCCAGCAGTGAAAGAGGCAGGGAAACTGAAGCTTTCTTT. Its protein product is CASSERGRETEAFF.

The CDR3 is CSASLNEQFF. The CDR3 DNA follows: TGCAGTGCTAGTCTGAATGAGCAGTTCTTC. V and J are TRBV20-1 and TRBJ2-1; D remains ambiguous. With 3 bases removed from V and 7 bases from J, the gap between germline ends came to 4 bases. Germline V gene sequence: CDR1 DFQATT, CDR2 SNEGSKA (reference sequence). CDR3 size: 10 residues.

The V and J genes are TRBV5-6 and TRBJ1-1, with 8 bases matching TRBD1. The J segment lost 2 bases and the V segment lost 2 bases, leaving 8 bases of the junction unmatched. This CDR3 has 16 amino acids. Looked up from germline, CDR1 is SGHDT and CDR2 is YYEEEE. The CDR3 nucleotides are TGTGCCAGCAGCTTCGGGACAGGCTCATTAAACACTGAAGCTTTCTTT. It codes for CASSFGTGSLNTEAFF.

This chain joins TRBV25-1 and TRBJ2-1, with TRBD2 identical over 9 bases. The trim removed 5 bases at V and 1 base at J, leaving 6 bases unmatched. Looked up from germline, CDR1 is MGHDK and CDR2 is SYGVNS. This CDR3 comprises 16 residues. The CDR3 DNA sequence: TGTGCCAGCAGTCGGATGACTAGCGGTTCCTACAATGAGCAGTTCTTC. Amino acid sequence: CASSRMTSGSYNEQFF.